This T cell receptor beta chain was profiled in a study of early T cells in non-severe SARS-CoV-2 infection. CDR3 length: 13 amino acids. V lost 7 bases, J lost 9 bases, and 18 bases lay in between. This clonotype was detected a few times. Via MiXCR, TCRdb re-called the 5' RACE reads, giving one row per CDR3 protein. The sample includes about 110,000 distinct CDR3 sequences, around an eighth of them seen just once. The input for sequencing was whole blood, taken at baseline. This receptor was obtained from an adult who was a healthcare worker with PCR-confirmed SARS-CoV-2 infection or an uninfected control (not recorded which). V and J are TRBV12-3 or TRBV12-4 and TRBJ2-5; D gene ambiguous. CDR3 nucleotides: TGTGCCAGCACCCTAAGCCGCCGTTCGGCCCAGTACTTC. This codes for CASTLSRRSAQYF.